These 19 T cell receptor beta chains originate from one sample sequenced in a study of blood T cell repertoires in COVID-19. Some clones are missing from TCRdb's copy, which holds only in-frame ones; the method was immunoSEQ multiplex PCR. The sample has more than 400,000 clones; approximately 85% are singletons. Sequencing was carried out using peripheral blood. The receptors derive from a human donor in a cohort sampled during active COVID-19.

This chain links TRBV5-1 with TRBJ1-2, with TRBD1 matching over 7 bases. With 4 bases clipped from V and 2 bases from J, the junction kept 8 bases outside the gene matches. The germline V gene has CDR1 SGHRS and CDR2 YFSETQ. This CDR3 is built from 15 residues. The CDR3 DNA is TGCGCCAGCAGCCAGACAGGGATTGGAAACTATGGCTACACCTTC. It encodes CASSQTGIGNYGYTF. The whole variable domain, filled in from reference TRBV5-1 and TRBJ1-2, reads KAGVTQTPRYLIKTRGQQVTLSCSPISGHRSVSWYQQTPGQGLQFLFEYFSETQRNKGNFPGRFSGRQFSNSRSEMNVSTLELGDSALYLCASSQTGIGNYGYTFGSGTRLTVV.

The chain recombines TRBV7-2 with TRBJ1-1; weak D call: TRBD1 (6 bases). Germline-derived CDR1 and CDR2 are SGHTA and FQGNSA. The CDR3 has 14 amino acids. V lost 1 base, J lost 10 bases, and 16 bases lay in between. The CDR3 reads CASSLGQVGLRAFF. The CDR3 DNA reads TGTGCCAGCAGCTTAGGACAGGTGGGGTTACGAGCTTTCTTT.

The chain recombines TRBV6-6 with TRBJ1-6, with 9 bases identical to TRBD1. The CDR3 runs to 15 residues. Germline CDR1 reads MNHNY; CDR2 reads SVGAGI (reference sequence). The V segment lost 0 bases and the J segment 10 bases; nucleotides outside the gene matches: 4. CDR3 protein: CASSYSGQGESPLHF. In nucleotides, the CDR3 is TGTGCCAGCAGTTACTCGGGACAGGGAGAGTCACCCCTCCACTTT.

The chain carries TRBV7-9 and TRBJ2-7; D might be TRBD2 (6 bases). Germline values: CDR1 SEHNR, CDR2 FQNEAQ (reference sequence). Trimming took 0 bases from V and 7 from J, leaving 13 bases between them. The CDR3 runs 14 residues. The CDR3 spells CASSLAYRGTEQYF. The DNA of the CDR3 is TGTGCCAGCAGCTTAGCGTATCGTGGGACTGAGCAGTACTTC.

J is TRBJ2-6 and V is TRBV20-1, with 9 bases aligning to TRBD1. The CDR3 length is 17 residues. Germline trimming cut 3 bases from V and 4 bases from J; bases unmatched to any gene: 10. CDR1 and CDR2 from the germline V gene are DFQATT and SNEGSKA (reference sequence). In DNA form, the CDR3 reads TGCAGTGCTAGTAGGGACAGGGATTTGTGGGGGGCCAACGTCCTGACTTTC. Encoded protein: CSASRDRDLWGANVLTF.

The V call is TRBV2, the J call TRBJ1-2; TRBD1 aligns across 11 bases. The V segment lost 4 bases and the J segment 8 bases; nucleotides outside the gene matches: 27. The CDR3 is 21 amino acids. Germline-derived CDR1 and CDR2 are SNHLY and FYNNEI. CDR3 sequence: CASSAQPLPTGQGASGRGYTF. In nucleotides, the CDR3 is TGTGCCAGCAGTGCGCAACCCCTACCTACTGGACAGGGGGCGAGTGGACGCGGCTACACCTTC.

This chain connects TRBV11-2 to TRBJ2-1; TRBD2 matches at 7 bases. Looked up from germline, CDR1 is SGHAT and CDR2 is FQNNGV. The CDR3 spans 16 residues. V was clipped by 3 bases and J by 1 base; unmatched bases: 6. CDR3 coding DNA: TGTGCCAGCAGCTTCCTTCAGGGAGGGTCCTACAATGAGCAGTTCTTC. Translation gives CASSFLQGGSYNEQFF.

V gene TRBV28 combines with J gene TRBJ1-4; D remains ambiguous. The CDR3 is made up of 12 amino acids. Germline V gene data show CDR1 as MDHEN and CDR2 as SYDVKM. The V gene lost 8 bases and the J gene lost 8 bases, with 12 bases spanning the gap. CDR3 nucleotide sequence: TGTGCCAGCGGATACTTGGAGGAAAAACTGTTTTTT. Its protein is CASGYLEEKLFF.

V usage is TRBV30 and J usage is TRBJ2-6; TRBD1 aligns across 10 bases. Germline loops: CDR1 GTSNPN, CDR2 SVGIG (reference sequence). V dropped 3 bases and J dropped 7; count of bases not matched to a gene: 12. This CDR3 contains 17 residues. CDR3 region: CAWSSGTGASRANVLTF. Here the CDR3 DNA reads TGTGCCTGGAGCTCCGGGACAGGGGCCTCGAGAGCCAACGTCCTGACTTTC. Supplemented by reference TRBV30 and TRBJ2-6, the full variable domain reads SQTIHQWPATLVQPVGSPLSLECTVEGTSNPNLYWYRQAAGRGLQLLFYSVGIGQISSEVPQNLSASRPQDRQFILSSKKLLLSDSGFYLCAWSSGTGASRANVLTFGAGSRLTVL.

The V gene is TRBV3-1 (or the pseudogene TRBV3-2), the J gene TRBJ2-7; the match to TRBD2 covers 9 bases. The CDR3 runs 17 residues. The V segment lost 0 bases and the J segment 3 bases; nucleotides outside the gene matches: 9. Germline CDR1 and CDR2: LGHDT and YNNKEL (reference sequence). Here the CDR3 reads CASSQDLTSGPGYEQYF. Here the CDR3 DNA reads TGTGCCAGCAGCCAAGATCTAACTAGCGGGCCAGGCTACGAGCAGTACTTC.

Concerning this clone: Within the sample, other DNA sequences also encode this same CDR3. This chain uses TRBV19 with TRBJ1-1; D remains unclear. The length of the CDR3 is 11 residues. Looked up from germline, CDR1 is LNHDA and CDR2 is SQIVND (reference sequence). Trimming shortened V by 3 bases and J by 5 bases, and 4 bases separated the two germline ends. The CDR3 protein is CASSIGTEAFF. CDR3 nucleotides: TGTGCCAGTAGTATCGGTACTGAAGCTTTCTTT.

J is TRBJ1-2 and V is TRBV12-3 or TRBV12-4; D is unclear. The V end was cut by 11 bases, the J end by 8 bases, with 15 bases between. The CDR3 has 11 amino acids. The CDR3 region is CAGGNEGGYTF. The CDR3 DNA sequence: TGTGCCGGCGGAAACGAGGGAGGCTACACCTTC.

The J gene is TRBJ1-5, the V gene TRBV5-6, with D unclear. Germline values: CDR1 SGHDT, CDR2 YYEEEE. This CDR3 comprises 12 residues. V was pared by 5 bases and J by 5 bases, with 8 bases between. The CDR3 coding sequence is TGTGCCAGCAGTTTCCGGGATCAGCCCCAGCATTTT. Translation: CASSFRDQPQHF.

The CDR3: CASSPRTSGSEETQYF. The CDR3 DNA reads TGTGCCAGCAGTCCTAGGACTAGCGGGAGCGAAGAGACCCAGTACTTC. The genes are TRBV2 and TRBJ2-5; 13 bases are a match to TRBD2. The germline gives CDR1 SNHLY, CDR2 FYNNEI. The CDR3 contains 16 residues. Trimming removed 5 bases from V and 3 bases from J; junction bases left unmatched: 6.

Worth noting for this clone: In the same sample, other DNA sequences code for this CDR3. The chain couples TRBV30 to TRBJ2-7; TRBD2 is a possible D gene (6 bases). Trimming left V 3 bases short and J 0 bases short, with 9 bases between. Germline CDR1 and CDR2: GTSNPN and SVGIG (reference sequence). There are 13 residues in the CDR3. CDR3 in amino acids: CAWRRGSSYEQYF. CDR3 sequence (DNA): TGTGCCTGGAGACGGGGGAGCTCCTACGAGCAGTACTTC.

V usage is TRBV3-1 (or the pseudogene TRBV3-2) and J usage is TRBJ1-3; D might be TRBD1 (6 bases). Germline V gene sequence: CDR1 LGHDT, CDR2 YNNKEL (reference sequence). V gave up 2 bases and J gave up 1 base, with 9 bases separating them. This CDR3 contains 15 residues. The CDR3 is CASSQSGDSGNTIYF. In DNA form, the CDR3 reads TGTGCCAGCAGCCAATCAGGGGATTCTGGAAACACCATATATTTT.

This clone was seen a handful of times. V gene TRBV18 combines with J gene TRBJ2-3, with a weak D call TRBD1 (5 bases). The CDR3 runs to 15 residues. Germline assignment: CDR1 KGHSH and CDR2 LQKENI. Trimming stripped 6 bases from V and 2 bases from J, with 15 bases between. CDR3 coding DNA: TGTGCCAGCTCCCTAGACAGAGGCTACACAGATACGCAGTATTTT. Encoded protein: CASSLDRGYTDTQYF.

This rearrangement joins TRBV11-1 to TRBJ1-2, with a weak D call TRBD1 (6 bases). The CDR3 has 14 residues. Germline CDR1 is SGHAT and CDR2 is FQDESV (reference sequence). Trimming removed 5 bases at V and 7 bases at J, with 17 bases between. The CDR3 sequence is CASSRSGNRVGYTF. The CDR3 DNA follows: TGTGCCAGCAGCCGAAGCGGTAACAGGGTTGGCTACACCTTC.

The V gene is TRBV5-4, the J gene TRBJ2-7; tentatively, D is TRBD1 (6 bases). Per germline, CDR1 SGHNT and CDR2 YYREEE (reference sequence). The CDR3 totals 13 residues. The ends were cut back, 4 bases at V and 3 bases at J, with 11 bases in the middle. The CDR3 region has the DNA TGTGCCAGCAGCCCTCCGGACAGCTACGAGCAGTACTTC. It codes for CASSPPDSYEQYF.